This TCR beta chain was sequenced for a study of OX40 agonist ivuxolimab in advanced cancers. Study-level results: The study observed clonal expansion of CD4+ and CD8+ blood T cells by week 6 at 0.1 to 3.0 mg/kg. Compared with CD4+, CD8+ T cells on average had more expanded clones.

Sequencing was performed with immunoSEQ multiplex PCR; in TCRdb, only in-frame clones are kept and a portion is missing. Of roughly 70,000 clones in the sample, roughly 85% are singletons; the top ten hold approximately 3.8%. A remark on this clone: Antigen specificity is unknown.

Enrollment shut out patients with autoimmune disease history or systemic immunosuppression. Samples were taken at baseline and on day 1 of cycles 4 and 7. Trimming pared 2 bases from V and 6 bases from J, leaving 11 bases between. Germline loops: CDR1 MNHNY, CDR2 SVGAGI (reference sequence). This CDR3 spans 14 amino acids. The chain has TRBV6-6 and TRBJ1-5, with no clear D. This clonotype was obtained from an adult with an advanced solid tumor such as melanoma, head and neck, liver or kidney cancer. Sample: CD4+ or CD8+ T cells sorted from blood, taken in a trial of the OX40 agonist ivuxolimab. CDR3 sequence reads: CASSYEPGGQPQHF. In DNA, the CDR3 is TGTGCCAGCAGTTACGAGCCAGGAGGTCAGCCCCAGCATTTT.